The 18 T cell receptor beta chains below all came from one sample that was sequenced in a study of identical twins. TCRdb used MiXCR to reprocess the 5' RACE reads, holding one entry per CDR3 protein. This table holds about 300,000 distinct CDR3 sequences, around an eighth found once. This sample was shared with a second study, whose subject was yellow fever vaccine responses in identical twins.

What was sequenced was CD8+ T cells sorted from blood. The receptors come from a woman aged 18 to 35 in good health.

This clonotype turned up a few times. CDR3 sequence (DNA): TGTGCCAGCAGCTTAGGCACCGGGCCCTACAATGAGCAGTTCTTC. Residues: CASSLGTGPYNEQFF. The gene calls are TRBV7-2 and TRBJ2-1, with D uncertain. Germline V gene sequence: CDR1 SGHTA, CDR2 FQGNSA. CDR3 length equals 15 residues. Trimming took 1 base from V and 2 from J, leaving 9 bases between them. Supplemented by reference TRBV7-2 and TRBJ2-1, the full variable domain reads GAGVSQSPSNKVTEKGKDVELRCDPISGHTALYWYRQSLGQGLEFLIYFQGNSAPDKSGLPSDRFSAERTGGSVSTLTIQRTQQEDSAVYLCASSLGTGPYNEQFFGPGTRLTVL.

This clonotype occurred a few times. The rearrangement uses TRBV10-1 and TRBJ2-3; possibly TRBD2 for D (5 bases). The length of the CDR3 is 15 residues. Trimming shortened V by 3 bases and J by 4 bases, and 14 bases separated the two germline ends. CDR1 and CDR2 (germline): WNHNN, SYGVQD (reference sequence). CDR3 region: CASSESLAGADTQYF. Here the CDR3 DNA reads TGCGCCAGCAGTGAATCGCTAGCCGGGGCAGATACGCAGTATTTT.

This chain uses TRBV5-1 with TRBJ2-7; either TRBD1 or TRBD2 may fit D (6 bases each). V was pared by 0 bases and J by 2 bases, with 12 bases between. The CDR3 length is 15 residues. Germline assignment: CDR1 SGHRS and CDR2 YFSETQ. The CDR3 is CASSLGGAGPYEQYF. CDR3 DNA sequence: TGCGCCAGCAGCTTGGGGGGGGCTGGGCCCTACGAGCAGTACTTC.

The gene calls are TRBV27 and TRBJ2-7; D is perhaps TRBD2 (6 bases). The ends were cut back, 2 bases at V and 2 bases at J, with 10 bases in the middle. The CDR3 runs to 14 residues. Germline V gives CDR1 MNHEY, CDR2 SMNVEV (reference sequence). The CDR3: CASSLMAGTYEQYF. As DNA, the CDR3 is TGTGCCAGCAGTTTAATGGCGGGAACCTACGAGCAGTACTTC.

The chain has TRBV2 and TRBJ1-1, with D hard to call. V was cut by 8 bases and J by 1 base, with 5 bases left in between. This CDR3 has 11 amino acids. CDR1 and CDR2 from the germline V gene are SNHLY and FYNNEI. The CDR3 DNA reads as TGTGCCAGCGCTTGGAACACTGAAGCTTTCTTT. It is translated as CASAWNTEAFF.

This clonotype was counted a few times. This chain joins TRBV12-3 or TRBV12-4 and TRBJ2-1; no reliable D call. Trimming stripped 8 bases from V and 5 bases from J, with 16 bases between. The CDR3 is 14 residues long. The DNA of the CDR3 is TGTGCCAGCTCCCCCATTGGCCTAAACAATGAGCAGTTCTTC. It encodes CASSPIGLNNEQFF.

This clonotype was detected a few times. The chain employs TRBV12-3 or TRBV12-4 and TRBJ2-1; perhaps TRBD1 as D (5 bases). The V gene lost 11 bases and the J gene lost 0 bases, with 11 bases spanning the gap. There are 13 residues in the CDR3. CDR3 sequence reads: CAVLTDSYNEQFF. CDR3 DNA: TGTGCCGTGCTGACAGACTCCTACAATGAGCAGTTCTTC.

This clonotype was counted at least ten times. The chain is built from TRBV7-9 and TRBJ2-1, with D tentatively TRBD1 or TRBD2 (5 bases each). V shed 1 base and J shed 3 bases, with 16 bases lying between them. There are 17 residues in the CDR3. The germline gives CDR1 SEHNR, CDR2 FQNEAQ (reference sequence). The CDR3 is CASSLVDSGGLYNEQFF. The CDR3 region has the DNA TGTGCCAGCAGCTTAGTCGACAGCGGTGGACTCTACAATGAGCAGTTCTTC.

The chain carries TRBV7-6 and TRBJ1-1, with D perhaps TRBD1 (6 bases). Germline V gene data show CDR1 as SGHVS and CDR2 as FNYEAQ. The CDR3 sequence is 17 residues long. V was clipped by 1 base and J by 5 bases, with 20 bases between them. CDR3 in DNA: TGTGCCAGCAGCTTAGTGTGGGGGCTCTGGCTGGGGACTGAAGCTTTCTTT. It translates to CASSLVWGLWLGTEAFF.

This rearrangement joins TRBV12-3 or TRBV12-4 to TRBJ2-7, with 11 bases lining up with TRBD2. The trim removed 6 bases at V and 6 bases at J, leaving 10 bases unmatched. The length of the CDR3 is 15 residues. For the CDR3, the DNA is TGTGCCAGCAGCCCCCCCGAGCTAGCGGGAGGCGAGCAGTACTTC. Its protein product is CASSPPELAGGEQYF.

The chain carries TRBV2 and TRBJ1-1; no clear D gene. Germline lookup yields CDR1 SNHLY and CDR2 FYNNEI. V shed 2 bases and J shed 7 bases, with 14 bases lying between them. CDR3 length: 14 amino acids. Written as DNA, the CDR3 is TGTGCCAGCAGTGAAAGCAATGGCGGACTTGAAGCTTTCTTT. Amino acid sequence: CASSESNGGLEAFF.

This clonotype has just a few counts. The chain links TRBV2 to TRBJ1-2; tentative D call: TRBD1 (5 bases). Trimming shortened V by 5 bases and J by 5 bases, and 24 bases separated the two germline ends. The CDR3 spans 17 residues. Germline loops: CDR1 SNHLY, CDR2 FYNNEI. The CDR3 loop is CASSTVGAPPIGYGYTF. The CDR3 region has the DNA TGTGCCAGCAGTACAGTCGGGGCCCCCCCTATTGGGTATGGCTACACCTTC.

Ten or more counts support this clonotype. The chain has TRBV7-8 and TRBJ2-1; perhaps D is TRBD1 or TRBD2 (5 bases each). Trimming took 3 bases from V and 7 from J, leaving 13 bases between them. Germline CDR1 reads SGHVS; CDR2 reads FQNEAQ. CDR3 size: 14 residues. Here the CDR3 reads CASSFYRDENEQFF. CDR3 sequence (DNA): TGTGCCAGCAGCTTCTACCGGGACGAGAATGAGCAGTTCTTC.

Many counts were recorded for this clonotype. The rearrangement uses TRBV12-3 or TRBV12-4 and TRBJ2-2; D not resolved. V was trimmed by 3 bases and J by 7 bases, leaving 6 bases between them. The CDR3 is 12 amino acids. This CDR3 reads CASSFSVGELFF. CDR3 sequence (DNA): TGTGCCAGCAGTTTCTCTGTCGGGGAGCTGTTTTTT.

Here the CDR3 DNA reads TGCAGCGTTGACCCGGGCAGGGAGGCTACGCAGTATTTT. Its protein is CSVDPGREATQYF. V usage is TRBV29-1 and J usage is TRBJ2-3; D may be TRBD2 (6 bases). Germline CDR1 and CDR2: SQVTM and ANQGSEA. The CDR3 is 13 amino acids. V gave up 3 bases and J gave up 8 bases, with 15 bases separating them.

The V call is TRBV5-1, the J call TRBJ2-3; possibly TRBD2 for D (6 bases). V lost 0 bases, J lost 4 bases, and 9 bases lay in between. Germline V CDR1 and CDR2: SGHRS, YFSETQ. This CDR3 region has 14 residues. The CDR3 DNA is TGCGCCAGCAGCTTGGATACGGGGGCAGATACGCAGTATTTT. Translation gives CASSLDTGADTQYF.

The chain combines TRBV2 with TRBJ2-1; 12 nucleotides line up with TRBD2. The CDR3 length is 15 residues. After removal of 7 bases from V and 6 bases from J, the junction contained 7 bases not matched to a gene. Germline CDR1 reads SNHLY; CDR2 reads FYNNEI. The CDR3 spells CASKILAGGGNEQFF. CDR3 nucleotides: TGTGCCAGCAAAATACTAGCGGGAGGAGGCAATGAGCAGTTCTTC. The full variable domain, in which reference TRBV2 and TRBJ2-1 provide the parts outside the CDR3, is EPEVTQTPSHQVTQMGQEVILRCVPISNHLYFYWYRQILGQKVEFLVSFYNNEISEKSEIFDDQFSVERPDGSNFTLKIRSTKLEDSAMYFCASKILAGGGNEQFFGPGTRLTVL.

This clonotype was seen only a few times. This sequence joins TRBV3-1 and TRBJ2-7, with TRBD2 as a possible D gene (5 bases). Germline CDR1 reads LGHDT; CDR2 reads YNNKEL (reference sequence). V was clipped by 0 bases and J by 2 bases, with 11 bases between them. The CDR3 totals 15 residues. The CDR3 region is CASSQEANGAYEQYF. The CDR3, as DNA: TGTGCCAGCAGCCAAGAGGCCAACGGGGCCTACGAGCAGTACTTC.